Listed below are T cell receptor beta chains from one sample, sequenced in a study of blood T cell repertoires in COVID-19. The repertoire was sequenced with immunoSEQ multiplex PCR; TCRdb's copy has only in-frame clones and lacks some. The repertoire holds around 19,000 clones, with 70% to 90% as singletons. Input material: peripheral blood. These receptors were collected from a human donor in a cohort sampled during active COVID-19. CDR3s include the opening cysteine and the closing phenylalanine or tryptophan. The D gene is left open where the match is weak. Not all rows give a size; the values are once, few, many and, for expanded clones, a class.

-,TRBV6-5,TRBJ1-1,-,TGTGCCAGCAGTTCCGGACAGAATGGAGCTTTCTTT,CASSSGQNGAFF
TRBD1,TRBV10-3,TRBJ1-3,-,TGTGCCATCAGTGGGACAGGGGGCATTGGAAACACCATATATTTT,CAISGTGGIGNTIYF
TRBD2,TRBV7-9,TRBJ2-3,-,TGTGCCAGCAGCCCACGGGAGGGCCCAGTCCCAGATACGCAGTATTTT,CASSPREGPVPDTQYF
-,TRBV27,TRBJ1-6,few,TGTGCCAGCAGTTCCACAGGGATCTATAATTCACCCCTCCACTTT,CASSSTGIYNSPLHF
-,TRBV5-1,TRBJ1-4,-,TGCGCCAGCAGCTTGTGGGGAGGGGCTAATGAAAAACTGTTTTTT,CASSLWGGANEKLFF
-,TRBV28,TRBJ2-7,once,TGTGCCAGCAGTTTAGGTTGGGGGGAGTCTTACGAGCAGTACTTC,CASSLGWGESYEQYF
-,TRBV6-5,TRBJ1-1,once,TGTGCCAGCAGGACGGGGGGGAACACTGAAGCTTTCTTT,CASRTGGNTEAFF
-,TRBV7-9,TRBJ1-4,-,TGTGCCAGCAGCTTTACAGGAAATGAAAAACTGTTTTTT,CASSFTGNEKLFF
TRBD1,TRBV28,TRBJ1-4,-,TGTGCCAGCAGTTCAACCCGACAGGGGAGGATGGAAAAACTGTTTTTT,CASSSTRQGRMEKLFF
TRBD1,TRBV7-2,TRBJ2-1,-,TGTGCCAGCAGCTTAGGGACAGGCTACAATGAGCAGTTCTTC,CASSLGTGYNEQFF
TRBD2,TRBV3-1/TRBV3-2,TRBJ2-1,-,TGTGCCAGCAGCCAAGATAGTGCGGGGGTCCGGATAGAGCAGTTCTTC,CASSQDSAGVRIEQFF
TRBD2,TRBV4-1,TRBJ2-7,-,TGCGCCAGCAGCCAGACTAGCGGGGTCTACGAGCAGTACTTC,CASSQTSGVYEQYF
TRBD1,TRBV25-1,TRBJ1-2,-,TGTGCCAGCAGTGATTCCACAGGGGGCGCAAGCTATGGCTACACCTTC,CASSDSTGGASYGYTF
TRBD2,TRBV5-1,TRBJ2-2,-,TGCGCCAGCAGTATGACCTGGACTAGCAGCACCGGGGAGCTGTTTTTT,CASSMTWTSSTGELFF
TRBD1,TRBV6-5,TRBJ1-1,-,TGTGCCAGCAGCCAGACAGGGGCAAACACTGAAGCTTTCTTT,CASSQTGANTEAFF
-,TRBV13,TRBJ1-1,-,TGTGCCAGCAGCTTAAGGGGAACTGAAGCTTTCTTT,CASSLRGTEAFF
TRBD1,TRBV19,TRBJ1-5,-,TGTGCCAGCGGGACAGGGGGAAAGCTCAATCAGCCCCAGCATTTT,CASGTGGKLNQPQHF
TRBD1,TRBV30,TRBJ1-5,-,TGTGCCTGGAGTGGACAGGGCAACAATCAGCCCCAGCATTTT,CAWSGQGNNQPQHF
-,TRBV6-2/TRBV6-3,TRBJ2-1,-,TGTGCCAGCAGTTACAGGGGGACGTCCATCAATGAGCAGTTCTTC,CASSYRGTSINEQFF
TRBD2,TRBV9,TRBJ2-7,medium-sized,TGTGCCAGCGCCCTTAGCGGGGGATACGAGCAGTACTTC,CASALSGGYEQYF
-,TRBV5-5,TRBJ1-1,-,TGTGCCAGCAGCCGGCTACAGGGAGCGACCACTGAAGCTTTCTTT,CASSRLQGATTEAFF
TRBD1,TRBV2,TRBJ2-1,-,TGTGCCAGCAGGGGACAGGGGAATGAGCAGTTCTTC,CASRGQGNEQFF
-,TRBV12-3/TRBV12-4,TRBJ2-7,once,TGTGCCAGCAGTTTGGCCGGGAATTACGAGCAGTACTTC,CASSLAGNYEQYF
-,TRBV28,TRBJ1-1,-,TGTGCCAGCAGACCCCCGGTCTCGCGAACTGAAGCTTTCTTT,CASRPPVSRTEAFF
TRBD1,TRBV6-6,TRBJ1-2,-,TGTGCCAGCAGTCGAGGGGGGGGCAGGGGGCGCGTGGGCTACACCTTC,CASSRGGGRGRVGYTF
TRBD2,TRBV7-7,TRBJ2-2,-,TGTGCCAGCAGCTTGGGGACTAGCGGGAGGGGAAGTACCGGGGAGCTGTTTTTT,CASSLGTSGRGSTGELFF
TRBD2,TRBV3-1/TRBV3-2,TRBJ2-1,-,TGTGCCAGCAGCCAAGTACTAGCGGGAGATGGTGAGCAGTTCTTC,CASSQVLAGDGEQFF
-,TRBV3-1/TRBV3-2,TRBJ1-2,-,TGTGCCAGCAGCCAAGTAGTGGGGGCTTGGGACCGAGCTAACTATGGCTACACCTTC,CASSQVVGAWDRANYGYTF
-,TRBV4-1,TRBJ1-1,-,TGCGCCAGCAGCCAAGATTCCCTACAGGATATGGCCACTGAAGCTTTCTTT,CASSQDSLQDMATEAFF
-,TRBV20-1,TRBJ2-1,-,TGCAGTGCCCGGGACTTCAATGAGCAGTTCTTC,CSARDFNEQFF
-,TRBV15,TRBJ2-1,-,TGTGCCACCAGCAGCCTCCGAGGGTACAATGAGCAGTTCTTC,CATSSLRGYNEQFF
TRBD2,TRBV6-1,TRBJ2-7,-,TGTGCCAGCAGTGAAGGCGGGAGGCCTTCGGGCGAGCAGTACTTC,CASSEGGRPSGEQYF
-,TRBV2,TRBJ2-3,-,TGTGCCAGCAGTGTGATAAGAGGGACAGATACGCAGTATTTT,CASSVIRGTDTQYF
TRBD2,TRBV3-1/TRBV3-2,TRBJ2-5,-,TGTGCCAGCAGCCACCCGCGGACTAGCGGGAGTTATGAGACCCAGTACTTC,CASSHPRTSGSYETQYF
TRBD2,TRBV6-5,TRBJ2-4,-,TGTGCCAGCAAAAACCCCGGGGGGGACATTCAGTACTTC,CASKNPGGDIQYF
TRBD1,TRBV30,TRBJ1-2,few,TGTGCCTGGCACAGGGGGCTTGACTATGGCTACACCTTC,CAWHRGLDYGYTF
TRBD2,TRBV25-1,TRBJ2-5,-,TGTGCCAGCAGTGAATCGGGACTAGCGGGAGAGGGAGAGACCCAGTACTTC,CASSESGLAGEGETQYF
TRBD1,TRBV25-1,TRBJ1-4,-,TGTGCCAGCGGAACAGGGGGTATCGGTGAAAAACTGTTTTTT,CASGTGGIGEKLFF
-,TRBV7-9,TRBJ1-4,-,TGTGCCAGCAGCTTACAGGGCTGGTCGGGTGAAAAACTGTTTTTT,CASSLQGWSGEKLFF
-,TRBV27,TRBJ2-7,-,TGTGCCAGCAGTTTAAAGCAGGGTGGGTCCTACGAGCAGTACTTC,CASSLKQGGSYEQYF
-,TRBV6-5,TRBJ2-1,-,TGTGCCACCAGAACGGTGGGAGTGCGTAGCGATGAGCAGTTCTTC,CATRTVGVRSDEQFF
TRBD2,TRBV6-5,TRBJ2-3,once,TGTGCCAGCAGGGTGGGGACTAGCGTGATAGATACGCAGTATTTT,CASRVGTSVIDTQYF
-,TRBV18,TRBJ1-4,few,TGTGCCAGCTCACGCGGGACTGAGAATGAAAAACTGTTTTTT,CASSRGTENEKLFF
TRBD1,TRBV7-9,TRBJ2-1,-,TGTGCCAGCAGCTTCAACAGGGGGGAGAATGAGCAGTTCTTC,CASSFNRGENEQFF
-,TRBV29-1,TRBJ2-1,-,TGCAGCGTTGACAGGGGTGGCAATGAGCAGTTCTTC,CSVDRGGNEQFF
-,TRBV3-1/TRBV3-2,TRBJ2-3,-,TGTGCCAGCAGACAGCCGGGCACAGATACGCAGTATTTT,CASRQPGTDTQYF
-,TRBV12-3/TRBV12-4,TRBJ2-3,-,TGTGCCAGCAGTTTGACAGTAGGAGATACGCAGTATTTT,CASSLTVGDTQYF
-,TRBV5-1,TRBJ1-1,-,TGCGCCAGCAGCTTGACCGGGACACAGAACACTGAAGCTTTCTTT,CASSLTGTQNTEAFF
-,TRBV14,TRBJ2-5,-,TGTGCCAGCAGCCAATCCGGGAAAGAGACCCAGTACTTC,CASSQSGKETQYF
TRBD2,TRBV6-1,TRBJ2-1,once,TGTGCCAGCAGTGGGGGACTAGCGGACCCTTACAATGAGCAGTTCTTC,CASSGGLADPYNEQFF
-,TRBV6-2/TRBV6-3,TRBJ2-3,-,TGTGCCAGCAGTTACGGAGCGGAAACAGATACGCAGTATTTT,CASSYGAETDTQYF
TRBD2,TRBV7-8,TRBJ2-1,-,TGTGCCAGCAGCCGACTAGCGGGAGGAGGTCTTGAGCAGTTCTTC,CASSRLAGGGLEQFF
-,TRBV18,TRBJ2-7,-,TGTGCCAGCTCACCTGGGACGCAGGGGCCGTCGGAGCAGTACTTC,CASSPGTQGPSEQYF
-,TRBV3-1/TRBV3-2,TRBJ1-4,-,TGTGCCAGCAGCCAAGCTTGGGGGCGGATGCATGAAAAACTGTTTTTT,CASSQAWGRMHEKLFF
TRBD1,TRBV6-1,TRBJ1-6,-,TGTGCCAGCAGTGAGACAGGGGAAAATTCACCCCTCCACTTT,CASSETGENSPLHF
-,TRBV9,TRBJ2-3,-,TGTGCCAGCAGCGTTACCAGCGAGAGCACAGATACGCAGTATTTT,CASSVTSESTDTQYF
TRBD1,TRBV6-4,TRBJ1-2,-,TGTGCCAGCAGTGACTCACTCCTGCTCCGGGACAGGGGCTACACCTTC,CASSDSLLLRDRGYTF
-,TRBV7-8,TRBJ2-5,-,TGTGCCAGCAGCCCTAGCGGAGGGGGGGAGACCCAGTACTTC,CASSPSGGGETQYF
-,TRBV5-1,TRBJ2-7,-,TGCGCCAGCAGCCAGACAGTTACAAGTTCCTACGAGCAGTACTTC,CASSQTVTSSYEQYF
-,TRBV5-1,TRBJ2-7,-,TGCGCCAGCAGCTTGGAGTCGAAAGGACTTTGGTACGAGCAGTACTTC,CASSLESKGLWYEQYF